The rows below give T cell receptor beta chains drawn from one sample of a study of cytomegalovirus exposure and HLA in healthy donors. Profiling relied on immunoSEQ multiplex PCR, and the TCRdb table lists in-frame clones only, not all of them. The data show some 140,000 clones, 82% seen once. What was sequenced was PBMCs. Source of these receptors: a young man in good health and CMV-seropositive. Both conserved end residues are part of each CDR3. A D gene is named only where the DNA matches it firmly. Where a row states a size, it is once, few, many or the class of an expanded clone; other rows omit it.

CDR3nt | CDR3aa | j_gene | abundance | v_gene | d_gene
TGTGCCAGCTCACCTCAGGGGGCGAAGGGCTACACCTTC | CASSPQGAKGYTF | TRBJ1-2 | NA | TRBV18 | TRBD1
TGTGCCAGCAGTGATCCCGCGTTACTGGAGGAGACCCAGTACTTC | CASSDPALLEETQYF | TRBJ2-5 | NA | TRBV6-1 | NA
TGTGCCAGCAGCTTCTTAGTGAAGGGGGCGAGGGCCGGGGAGCTGTTTTTT | CASSFLVKGARAGELFF | TRBJ2-2 | many | TRBV5-6 | TRBD1
TGTGCCATCAGTGAGAGGGGGGGCGAGGGCAATCAGCCCCAGCATTTT | CAISERGGEGNQPQHF | TRBJ1-5 | NA | TRBV10-3 | NA
TGTGCCAGCACCGTAGGGACAGCTAACACTGAAGCTTTCTTT | CASTVGTANTEAFF | TRBJ1-1 | NA | TRBV2 | TRBD1
TGTGCCAGCAGCTTCGGCAGGCAAGAGACCCAGTACTTC | CASSFGRQETQYF | TRBJ2-5 | NA | TRBV5-8 | NA
TGTGCCAGCAGTTACGGCAGGCGCGCTGAAGCTTTCTTT | CASSYGRRAEAFF | TRBJ1-1 | NA | TRBV6-5 | NA
TGTGCCAGCAGCGCCGGACAGGCGGGAGGCTACGAGCAGTACTTC | CASSAGQAGGYEQYF | TRBJ2-7 | NA | TRBV6-5 | NA
TGTGCCAGCAGAAGCGGGGTATACACCGGGGAGCTGTTTTTT | CASRSGVYTGELFF | TRBJ2-2 | NA | TRBV6-1 | TRBD2
TGTGCCTGGAGTGAGCGGGTCCTGACTGAAGCTTTCTTT | CAWSERVLTEAFF | TRBJ1-1 | few | TRBV30 | NA
TGCAGCGCGGGGACTTCCACAGATACGCAGTATTTT | CSAGTSTDTQYF | TRBJ2-3 | NA | TRBV29-1 | NA
TGTGCCACCAGCAGAGGAGGACAGGGGGCGAACTATGGCTACACCTTC | CATSRGGQGANYGYTF | TRBJ1-2 | NA | TRBV15 | TRBD1
TGCAGCGTTGAGGGGACTAGCGGGAGTGACGAGCAGTACTTC | CSVEGTSGSDEQYF | TRBJ2-7 | NA | TRBV29-1 | TRBD2
TGTGCCAGCAGCGTAGCGGAGGGGAGAGATACGCAGTATTTT | CASSVAEGRDTQYF | TRBJ2-3 | NA | TRBV7-9 | NA
TGTGCCAGCAGCCCACAGGGTTCCTATGGCTACACCTTC | CASSPQGSYGYTF | TRBJ1-2 | NA | TRBV7-2 | NA
TGTGCCAGCAGTGAAGCCCCCGGGGGAGACCAAGAGACCCAGTACTTC | CASSEAPGGDQETQYF | TRBJ2-5 | NA | TRBV2 | NA
TGTGCCAGTAACCCAAATACGGGACTTAACTGGGGAGCTTTCTTT | CASNPNTGLNWGAFF | TRBJ1-1 | NA | TRBV2 | NA
TGTGCCAGCAGGCCGAGACAGGACGCATCCTACGAGCAGTACTTC | CASRPRQDASYEQYF | TRBJ2-7 | few | TRBV27 | NA
TGTGCCAGCAGCAAGGGGGACAGCCAGAATGAAAAACTGTTTTTT | CASSKGDSQNEKLFF | TRBJ1-4 | once | TRBV27 | TRBD1
TGTGCCAGCAGCATGGGACAGGGCCCCGAGCAGTACTTC | CASSMGQGPEQYF | TRBJ2-7 | NA | TRBV9 | TRBD1
TGTGCCAGCGGTAATAGCGGTGGGACCGGGGAGCTGTTTTTT | CASGNSGGTGELFF | TRBJ2-2 | few | TRBV6-1 | NA
TGCGCCAGCAGCATCTCGGGGGGGCAAGAGACCCAGTACTTC | CASSISGGQETQYF | TRBJ2-5 | NA | TRBV5-1 | TRBD2
TGTGCCAGCAGCCCCAGGGGAACTGAAGCTTTCTTT | CASSPRGTEAFF | TRBJ1-1 | NA | TRBV11-2 | NA
TGTGCCAGCAGCCTACGGGACAGTAACTATGGCTACACCTTC | CASSLRDSNYGYTF | TRBJ1-2 | NA | TRBV5-4 | TRBD1
TGTGCCAGCAGCTTGGAGGGGAGGGCTGAAGCTTTCTTT | CASSLEGRAEAFF | TRBJ1-1 | NA | TRBV5-4 | NA
TGTGCCAGCAGCTTAGCTTGGCAGAATGAGCAGTTCTTC | CASSLAWQNEQFF | TRBJ2-1 | NA | TRBV11-2 | NA
TGTGCCAGCAGCCCAGGACTTTATGAGCAGTTCTTC | CASSPGLYEQFF | TRBJ2-1 | once | TRBV6-6 | NA
TGTGCCAGCAGCAAAGGGGCGGGGGGGGTCCATGAGCAGTTCTTC | CASSKGAGGVHEQFF | TRBJ2-1 | NA | TRBV11-3 | TRBD2
TGTGCCAGCAGCTTAAGCGACGGGGGGGCCAACGTCCTGACTTTC | CASSLSDGGANVLTF | TRBJ2-6 | NA | TRBV11-2 | NA
TGTGCCACCACTTTTTCCGACGGAGGCTACGAGCAGTACTTC | CATTFSDGGYEQYF | TRBJ2-7 | NA | TRBV6-1 | NA
TGTGCCAGCAGTTTATACGCTGCGGATGGTAATACGCAGTATTTT | CASSLYAADGNTQYF | TRBJ2-3 | NA | TRBV27 | NA
TGTGCCAGCAGTTTATGGCAGGGCACTCAGCCCCAGCATTTT | CASSLWQGTQPQHF | TRBJ1-5 | NA | TRBV28 | NA
TGTGCCAGCAGCCCGGGAGGATCATTAGCCGGGGAGCTGTTTTTT | CASSPGGSLAGELFF | TRBJ2-2 | NA | TRBV5-4 | TRBD2